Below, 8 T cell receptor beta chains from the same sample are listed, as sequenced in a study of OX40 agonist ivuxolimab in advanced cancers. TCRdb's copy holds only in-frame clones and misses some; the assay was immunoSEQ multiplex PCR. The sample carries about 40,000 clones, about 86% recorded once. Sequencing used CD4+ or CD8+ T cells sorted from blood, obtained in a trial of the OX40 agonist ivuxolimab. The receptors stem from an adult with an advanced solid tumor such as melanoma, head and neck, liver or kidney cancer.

As DNA, the CDR3 is TGTGCCTGGAGTGTAGCTCACTACGAGCAGTACTTC. It is translated as CAWSVAHYEQYF. The V gene is TRBV30, the J gene TRBJ2-7; no clear D. Germline V CDR1 and CDR2: GTSNPN, SVGIG (reference sequence). CDR3 size: 12 residues. The V and J ends lost 0 bases and 3 bases respectively, with 6 bases between them. The full variable domain, in which reference TRBV30 and TRBJ2-7 provide the parts outside the CDR3, is SQTIHQWPATLVQPVGSPLSLECTVEGTSNPNLYWYRQAAGRGLQLLFYSVGIGQISSEVPQNLSASRPQDRQFILSSKKLLLSDSGFYLCAWSVAHYEQYFGPGTRLTVT.

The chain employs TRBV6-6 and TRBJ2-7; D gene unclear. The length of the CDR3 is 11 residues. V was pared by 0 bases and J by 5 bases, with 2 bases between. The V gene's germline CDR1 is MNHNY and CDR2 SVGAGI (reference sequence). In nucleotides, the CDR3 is TGTGCCAGCAGTTACTCAAACGAGCAGTACTTC. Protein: CASSYSNEQYF.

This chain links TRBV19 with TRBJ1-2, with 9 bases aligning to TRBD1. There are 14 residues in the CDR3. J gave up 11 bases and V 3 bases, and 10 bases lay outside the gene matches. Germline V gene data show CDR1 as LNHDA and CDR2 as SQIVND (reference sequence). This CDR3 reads CASSMAPGQGFYTF. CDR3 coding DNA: TGTGCCAGTAGTATGGCTCCGGGACAGGGATTTTACACCTTC.

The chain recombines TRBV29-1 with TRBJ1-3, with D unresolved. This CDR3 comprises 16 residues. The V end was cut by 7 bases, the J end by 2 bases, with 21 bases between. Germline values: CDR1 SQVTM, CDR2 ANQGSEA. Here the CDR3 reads CSGSTPTGPAGNTIYF. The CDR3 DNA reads TGCAGCGGCTCAACGCCAACGGGCCCCGCTGGAAACACCATATATTTT.

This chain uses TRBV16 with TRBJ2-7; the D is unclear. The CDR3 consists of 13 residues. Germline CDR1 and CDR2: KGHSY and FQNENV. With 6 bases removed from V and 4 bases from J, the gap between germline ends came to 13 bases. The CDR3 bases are TGTGCCAGCAGTCCTTCAGTGGTATACGAGCAGTACTTC. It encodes CASSPSVVYEQYF. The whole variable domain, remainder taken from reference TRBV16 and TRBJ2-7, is GEEVAQTPKHLVRGEGQKAKLYCAPIKGHSYVFWYQQVLKNEFKFLISFQNENVFDETGMPKERFSAKCLPNSPCSLEIQATKLEDSAVYFCASSPSVVYEQYFGPGTRLTVT.

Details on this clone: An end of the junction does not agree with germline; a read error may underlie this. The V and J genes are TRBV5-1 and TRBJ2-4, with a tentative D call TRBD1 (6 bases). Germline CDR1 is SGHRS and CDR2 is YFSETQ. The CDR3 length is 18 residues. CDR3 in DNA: TGCGCCAGCGGCTTGGACAGACAGGCTGGAGGAGCCAAAAACATTCAGTACTTC. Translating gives CASGLDRQAGGAKNIQYF.

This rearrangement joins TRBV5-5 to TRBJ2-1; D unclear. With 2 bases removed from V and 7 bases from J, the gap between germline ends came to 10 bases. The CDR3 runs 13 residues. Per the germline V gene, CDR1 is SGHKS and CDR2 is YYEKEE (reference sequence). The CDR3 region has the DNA TGTGCCAGCAGCTTTGCCATTTGGAATGAGCAGTTCTTC. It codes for CASSFAIWNEQFF. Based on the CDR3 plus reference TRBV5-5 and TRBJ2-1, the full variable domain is DAGVTQSPTHLIKTRGQQVTLRCSPISGHKSVSWYQQVLGQGPQFIFQYYEKEERGRGNFPDRFSARQFPNYSSELNVNALLLGDSALYLCASSFAIWNEQFFGPGTRLTVL.

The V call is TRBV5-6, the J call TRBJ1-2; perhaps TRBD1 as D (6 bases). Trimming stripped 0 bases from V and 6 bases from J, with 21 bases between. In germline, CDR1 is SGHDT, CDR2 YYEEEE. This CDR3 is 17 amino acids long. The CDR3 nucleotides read TGTGCCAGCAGCTTGGCCCCAGGGGAGCGGGCCATCGATGGCTACACCTTC. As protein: CASSLAPGERAIDGYTF.